Below, 32 T cell receptor beta chains from the same sample are listed, as sequenced in a study of shared clonotypes between healthy human individuals. TCRdb keeps only in-frame clones here, not all; method: immunoSEQ multiplex PCR. The repertoire holds over a million clones, with roughly 96% as singletons. The sequenced material came from naive CD4+ T cells sorted from blood. Noted subset: CD45RA+ positively selected. Every receptor here comes from a man aged 25-40 years in good health.

This sequence joins TRBV5-4 and TRBJ2-1, with 9 positions matching TRBD2. J lost 4 bases, V lost 0 bases, and 5 bases had no gene match. The CDR3 extends over 16 amino acids. CDR1 and CDR2 (germline): SGHNT, YYREEE (reference sequence). CDR3 bases: TGTGCCAGCAGCTTGGAGTCTAGCGGGACTTACAATGAGCAGTTCTTC. Protein: CASSLESSGTYNEQFF. Supplemented by reference TRBV5-4 and TRBJ2-1, the full variable domain reads ETGVTQSPTHLIKTRGQQVTLRCSSQSGHNTVSWYQQALGQGPQFIFQYYREEENGRGNFPPRFSGLQFPNYSSELNVNALELDDSALYLCASSLESSGTYNEQFFGPGTRLTVL.

V gene TRBV30 combines with J gene TRBJ2-6, with D uncertain. The CDR3 runs 14 residues. Trimming took 2 bases from V and 5 from J, leaving 10 bases between them. Germline V gene data show CDR1 as GTSNPN and CDR2 as SVGIG (reference sequence). For the CDR3, the DNA is TGTGCCTGGAGTAGCTGGGGATGGGCCAACGTCCTGACTTTC. Its translation: CAWSSWGWANVLTF.

V gene TRBV5-1 combines with J gene TRBJ2-5; 9 bases are shared with TRBD2. This CDR3 comprises 15 residues. Germline V gene sequence: CDR1 SGHRS, CDR2 YFSETQ. The V gene end was trimmed by 0 bases and the J gene end by 5 bases; junction bases not matched to a gene: 5. CDR3 DNA sequence: TGCGCCAGCAGCTTGGGAGCGGGAGGCAGGGAGACCCAGTACTTC. Its translation: CASSLGAGGRETQYF.

The V call is TRBV9, the J call TRBJ1-1; D perhaps matches TRBD1 (6 bases). CDR1 is SGDLS and CDR2 is YYNGEE in the germline V gene. The CDR3 has 16 amino acids. The V and J ends lost 4 bases and 3 bases respectively, with 19 bases between them. The CDR3 DNA reads as TGTGCCAGCAGCCCCCGAGGGACAACCGGCGACACTGAAGCTTTCTTT. Translating it yields CASSPRGTTGDTEAFF.

The chain recombines TRBV5-5 with TRBJ1-1; possible D gene TRBD1, 6 bases. Trimming pared 1 base from V and 5 bases from J, leaving 12 bases between. Germline-derived CDR1 and CDR2 are SGHKS and YYEKEE (reference sequence). CDR3 length: 14 amino acids. The CDR3 spells CASSLTGTRTEAFF. The CDR3 DNA is TGTGCCAGCAGCTTGACAGGGACTCGGACTGAAGCTTTCTTT.

As regards this clone: The same CDR3 is also encoded by other DNA sequences in this sample. The V call is TRBV19, the J call TRBJ2-1; D is possibly TRBD2 (5 bases). The CDR3 is 15 amino acids. Between the trimmed V and J ends, which lost 3 bases and 0 bases, there was a span of 9 bases. Germline CDR1 LNHDA, CDR2 SQIVND (reference sequence). CDR3 protein: CASSMSGSSYNEQFF. In DNA, the CDR3 is TGTGCCAGTAGTATGTCGGGGTCCTCCTACAATGAGCAGTTCTTC.

The gene calls are TRBV4-1 and TRBJ2-7; D ambiguous. The CDR3 is 15 residues long. With 4 bases removed from V and 7 bases from J, the gap between germline ends came to 20 bases. Germline loops: CDR1 MGHRA, CDR2 YSYEKL. The CDR3 loop reads CASSPYTHSGREQYF. CDR3 sequence (DNA): TGCGCCAGCAGCCCATACACACACAGTGGAAGGGAGCAGTACTTC.

The chain is built from TRBV19 and TRBJ2-3; 11 nucleotides line up with TRBD2. This CDR3 has 17 residues. Germline CDR1 reads LNHDA; CDR2 reads SQIVND (reference sequence). Losses at the gene ends were 3 bases for V and 2 bases for J; bases not matched to a gene: 7. This chain's CDR3 is CASSILAGGHATDTQYF. CDR3 in DNA: TGTGCCAGTAGTATCCTAGCGGGAGGCCACGCCACAGATACGCAGTATTTT.

The chain couples TRBV27 to TRBJ2-7; maybe TRBD1 (6 bases). The CDR3 loop spans 15 amino acids. Germline lookup yields CDR1 MNHEY and CDR2 SMNVEV (reference sequence). V was pared by 2 bases and J by 3 bases, with 14 bases between. The CDR3 protein is CASSLRGQKVYEQYF. As DNA, the CDR3 is TGTGCCAGCAGTTTAAGGGGACAAAAGGTCTACGAGCAGTACTTC.

J is TRBJ2-1 and V is TRBV5-1; TRBD2 matches at 11 bases. This CDR3 contains 17 residues. Germline V gene lookup returns CDR1 SGHRS and CDR2 YFSETQ. V shed 1 base, J shed 8 bases, and the junction held 11 bases outside the gene matches. DNA of the CDR3: TGCGCCAGCAGCTTGATTAGTCTAGCGGGAGGAGTCCATGAGCAGTTCTTC. Translation: CASSLISLAGGVHEQFF.

The chain uses TRBV5-1 and TRBJ2-3; D unclear. The CDR3 contains 14 residues. Deletions cut 0 bases from V and 4 bases from J, with 9 bases between. From germline, CDR1 is SGHRS and CDR2 YFSETQ. The DNA for the CDR3 is TGCGCCAGCAGCTTGGTTGGCACCCCAGATACGCAGTATTTT. This sequence encodes CASSLVGTPDTQYF.

The rearrangement uses TRBV28 and TRBJ1-5, with TRBD1 as a possible D gene (6 bases). Trimming removed 3 bases from V and 0 bases from J, with 15 bases in between. The CDR3 length is 17 residues. Germline CDR1 is MDHEN and CDR2 is SYDVKM. CDR3 DNA: TGTGCCAGCAGTTTGAGGGGATACAGGGATAGCAATCAGCCCCAGCATTTT. Its protein is CASSLRGYRDSNQPQHF.

A note on this clone: In the same sample, other DNA sequences code for this CDR3. The chain carries TRBV7-8 and TRBJ2-7; tentative D call: TRBD2 (6 bases). Germline V gene data show CDR1 as SGHVS and CDR2 as FQNEAQ. The CDR3 consists of 15 residues. The V end lost 3 bases, the J end lost 2 bases, and 14 bases lay between the germline ends. The CDR3 is CASSLAGTRTYEQYF. CDR3 in DNA: TGTGCCAGCAGCTTGGCCGGGACTCGAACCTACGAGCAGTACTTC. Together with reference TRBV7-8 and TRBJ2-7, the CDR3 gives the full variable domain: GAGVSQSPRYKVAKRGQDVALRCDPISGHVSLFWYQQALGQGPEFLTYFQNEAQLDKSGLPSDRFFAERPEGSVSTLKIQRTQQEDSAVYLCASSLAGTRTYEQYFGPGTRLTVT.

The J gene is TRBJ2-5, the V gene TRBV6-5; D not certain. The CDR3 sequence is 13 residues long. Germline assignment: CDR1 MNHEY and CDR2 SVGAGI. V was trimmed by 5 bases and J by 2 bases, leaving 9 bases between them. DNA for the CDR3: TGTGCCAGCAGTAGGCTGGGGCAAGAGACCCAGTACTTC. Encoded protein: CASSRLGQETQYF.

The rearrangement uses TRBV11-1 and TRBJ2-2, with TRBD1 matching 7 bases. With V trimmed by 4 bases and J by 0 bases, 11 bases remained unmatched. Germline V lookup: CDR1 SGHAT, CDR2 FQDESV (reference sequence). The CDR3 is 18 amino acids. In nucleotides, the CDR3 is TGTGCCAGCAGCTCAGGGGGAAGAGGGACCTCGAACACCGGGGAGCTGTTTTTT. Its translation is CASSSGGRGTSNTGELFF.

The chain joins TRBV2 to TRBJ2-7; no firm D call. CDR3 length: 13 amino acids. The germline V gene encodes CDR1 SNHLY and CDR2 FYNNEI. V was clipped by 7 bases and J by 0 bases, with 10 bases between them. CDR3 amino acids: CASNGRSSYEQYF. CDR3 nucleotide sequence: TGTGCCAGCAACGGAAGATCCTCCTACGAGCAGTACTTC.

The V and J genes are TRBV19 and TRBJ1-5, with 8 bases matching TRBD1. This CDR3 contains 15 residues. V dropped 5 bases and J dropped 1; count of bases not matched to a gene: 4. Germline CDR1 LNHDA, CDR2 SQIVND (reference sequence). The CDR3 reads CASSSGQGSNQPQHF. In DNA, the CDR3 is TGTGCCAGTAGTTCCGGACAGGGAAGCAATCAGCCCCAGCATTTT. The complete variable domain, with remaining parts taken from reference TRBV19 and TRBJ1-5, reads DGGITQSPKYLFRKEGQNVTLSCEQNLNHDAMYWYRQDPGQGLRLIYYSQIVNDFQKGDIAEGYSVSREKKESFPLTVTSAQKNPTAFYLCASSSGQGSNQPQHFGDGTRLSIL.

The chain links TRBV2 to TRBJ2-7; D is ambiguous. CDR3 length equals 13 residues. Trimming stripped 4 bases from V and 7 bases from J, with 14 bases between. Germline values: CDR1 SNHLY, CDR2 FYNNEI. CDR3 DNA sequence: TGTGCCAGCAGTGTAGTGCCGGGCGGTGAGCAGTACTTC. It encodes CASSVVPGGEQYF.

CDR3 in amino acids: CASSQVRMVNTEAFF. The CDR3 DNA sequence: TGTGCCAGCAGCCAAGTTAGGATGGTGAACACTGAAGCTTTCTTT. The chain recombines TRBV14 with TRBJ1-1; D remains ambiguous. Germline CDR1 is SGHDN and CDR2 is FVKESK. Between the trimmed V and J ends, which lost 1 base and 0 bases, there was a span of 9 bases. The CDR3 has 15 amino acids.

The CDR3: CASSYQGTGSYEQYF. The DNA of the CDR3 is TGTGCCAGCAGTTACCAGGGGACGGGCTCCTACGAGCAGTACTTC. This sequence joins TRBV6-5 and TRBJ2-7; D might be TRBD1 (6 bases). CDR3 length equals 15 residues. Looked up from germline, CDR1 is MNHEY and CDR2 is SVGAGI. V was pared by 2 bases and J by 0 bases, with 11 bases between.

The chain combines TRBV9 with TRBJ2-7, with D perhaps given as TRBD1 or TRBD2 (5 bases each). The CDR3 runs to 15 residues. The germline V gene has CDR1 SGDLS and CDR2 YYNGEE. Between the trimmed V and J ends, which lost 4 bases and 2 bases, there was a span of 16 bases. The CDR3 here is CASSYGTTLTYEQYF. Written as DNA, the CDR3 is TGTGCCAGCAGCTACGGGACCACCCTGACCTACGAGCAGTACTTC.

As regards this clone: Other DNA sequences in the same sample also yield this CDR3. The rearrangement uses TRBV28 and TRBJ2-6; tentative D call: TRBD1 (6 bases). The CDR3 has 14 amino acids. From germline, CDR1 is MDHEN and CDR2 SYDVKM. Between the trimmed V and J ends, which lost 5 bases and 1 base, there was a span of 6 bases. The CDR3 is CASSRGSGANVLTF. CDR3 sequence (DNA): TGTGCCAGCAGTAGGGGGTCTGGGGCCAACGTCCTGACTTTC.

The chain combines TRBV2 with TRBJ2-1; D may be TRBD2 (7 bases). This CDR3 has 14 amino acids. Trimming took off 4 bases at V and 5 bases at J, with 12 bases between the two ends. Germline V gene lookup returns CDR1 SNHLY and CDR2 FYNNEI. CDR3 in DNA: TGTGCCAGCAGTGCTGAGGGGGGGGACAATGAGCAGTTCTTC. Translation: CASSAEGGDNEQFF.

The V gene is TRBV5-1, the J gene TRBJ1-1, with 7 bases matching TRBD1. J was trimmed by 1 base and V by 5 bases; bases with no gene match: 5. The CDR3 is made up of 14 amino acids. The V gene's germline CDR1 is SGHRS and CDR2 YFSETQ. CDR3 DNA: TGCGCCAGCAGTTCCGGACAGGCGAACACTGAAGCTTTCTTT. Encoded protein: CASSSGQANTEAFF.

The rearrangement joins TRBV6-5 to TRBJ2-2; D is unresolved. Trimming took off 1 base at V and 5 bases at J, with 11 bases between the two ends. The CDR3 sequence is 15 residues long. Germline V gene sequence: CDR1 MNHEY, CDR2 SVGAGI. CDR3 DNA sequence: TGTGCCAGCAGTTACTTCGGAAGAGCAACCGGGGAGCTGTTTTTT. Translating gives CASSYFGRATGELFF.

This chain connects TRBV19 to TRBJ1-5; TRBD1 matches at 7 bases. The CDR3 totals 14 residues. The J segment lost 5 bases and the V segment lost 3 bases, leaving 4 bases of the junction unmatched. From germline, CDR1 is LNHDA and CDR2 SQIVND (reference sequence). This CDR3 is CASSMRQGHQPQHF. As DNA, the CDR3 is TGTGCCAGTAGTATGAGACAGGGCCATCAGCCCCAGCATTTT.

V gene TRBV6-1 combines with J gene TRBJ2-7; D might be TRBD2 (5 bases). Germline lookup yields CDR1 MNHNS and CDR2 SASEGT. Between the trimmed V and J ends, which lost 4 bases and 5 bases, there was a span of 12 bases. This CDR3 is 13 amino acids long. CDR3 region: CASSVTGNNEQYF. In DNA form, the CDR3 reads TGTGCCAGCAGTGTTACGGGGAACAACGAGCAGTACTTC.

The chain is built from TRBV5-4 and TRBJ1-3, with unresolved D. This CDR3 is 14 amino acids long. The germline V gene has CDR1 SGHNT and CDR2 YYREEE (reference sequence). V lost 4 bases, J lost 0 bases, and 8 bases lay in between. CDR3 DNA sequence: TGTGCCAGCAGCCCCGGGCTCTCTGGAAACACCATATATTTT. Its translation is CASSPGLSGNTIYF.

The V and J genes are TRBV7-2 and TRBJ2-7, with no clear D. The CDR3 covers 18 residues. V shed 3 bases and J shed 4 bases, with 25 bases lying between them. Germline V gene data show CDR1 as SGHTA and CDR2 as FQGNSA. Here the CDR3 DNA reads TGTGCCAGCAGCTTGCACGGGCAACGCCAGGCCGGACGGTACGAGCAGTACTTC. Translating it yields CASSLHGQRQAGRYEQYF.

The V and J genes are TRBV7-6 and TRBJ2-2, with TRBD2 matching 7 bases. With 8 bases clipped from V and 4 bases from J, the junction kept 7 bases outside the gene matches. Germline loops: CDR1 SGHVS, CDR2 FNYEAQ. The CDR3 is made up of 14 amino acids. The DNA of the CDR3 is TGTGCCAGCTCCGGGACTAAGGGCACCGGGGAGCTGTTTTTT. Translation gives CASSGTKGTGELFF.

The V and J genes are TRBV27 and TRBJ2-7, with D perhaps given as TRBD1 or TRBD2 (5 bases each). Germline CDR1 MNHEY, CDR2 SMNVEV (reference sequence). The CDR3 has 15 amino acids. V was shortened by 0 bases and J by 5 bases, with 14 bases between the two germline ends. CDR3 region: CASSLSGWGGHEQYF. In nucleotides, the CDR3 is TGTGCCAGCAGTTTATCGGGCTGGGGCGGGCACGAGCAGTACTTC.

The V call is TRBV11-3, the J call TRBJ1-5; D unclear. Per germline, CDR1 SGHNT and CDR2 YENEEA. The V and J ends lost 3 bases and 3 bases respectively, with 18 bases between them. There are 17 residues in the CDR3. CDR3 sequence (DNA): TGTGCCAGCAGCTTCCAAAAGGAGATGTGGCCCAATCAGCCCCAGCATTTT. It yields the protein CASSFQKEMWPNQPQHF.